Below are 14 T cell receptor beta chains sequenced from a single sample in a study of vaccination effects on CD4 cells after COVID-19. The repertoire was sequenced with immunoSEQ multiplex PCR; TCRdb's copy has only in-frame clones and lacks some. The data hold about 54,000 clones, with over 75% observed a single time. Sequencing in the ViraFEST assay came after antigen-specific CD4+ T cells had been expanded with viral peptide pools, which were used to stimulate PBMC. Researchers isolated CD4+ T cells once around 11 days of culture had elapsed. Their cognate antigens are unknown. The sample was CD4+ T cells from PBMCs cultured with HCoV-229E spike peptides, taken before COVID-19 vaccination. The receptors here all came from a human donor who received a COVID-19 vaccine.

V and J are TRBV7-2 and TRBJ2-5; D possibly corresponds to TRBD1 (5 bases). This CDR3 has 15 amino acids. Germline loops: CDR1 SGHTA, CDR2 FQGNSA. V gave up 4 bases and J gave up 2 bases, with 14 bases separating them. The CDR3 protein is CASSSHPQGQETQYF. The DNA of the CDR3 is TGTGCCAGCAGCTCTCACCCTCAGGGACAAGAGACCCAGTACTTC.

The chain carries TRBV5-1 and TRBJ2-3; 8 positions agree with TRBD2. The trim removed 4 bases at V and 0 bases at J, leaving 7 bases unmatched. Germline V gene data show CDR1 as SGHRS and CDR2 as YFSETQ. This CDR3 is built from 16 residues. CDR3 sequence: CASSDGLAASTDTQYF. The CDR3 nucleotides are TGCGCCAGCAGCGATGGACTAGCCGCTAGCACAGATACGCAGTATTTT.

The rearrangement links TRBV7-2 to TRBJ1-2; TRBD1 agrees at 8 bases. CDR1 SGHTA and CDR2 FQGNSA come from the germline V gene. The CDR3 totals 13 residues. With 4 bases clipped from V and 4 bases from J, the junction kept 2 bases outside the gene matches. The CDR3 bases are TGTGCCAGCAGCTCGACAGGGGCCTATGGCTACACCTTC. Translating gives CASSSTGAYGYTF. Drawing the rest from reference TRBV7-2 and TRBJ1-2, the complete variable domain is GAGVSQSPSNKVTEKGKDVELRCDPISGHTALYWYRQSLGQGLEFLIYFQGNSAPDKSGLPSDRFSAERTGGSVSTLTIQRTQQEDSAVYLCASSSTGAYGYTFGSGTRLTVV.

The sample holds one count of this clone. The chain links TRBV5-1 to TRBJ2-6, with D tentatively TRBD1 (6 bases). The germline CDR1 and CDR2 sequences are SGHRS and YFSETQ. Trimming cost V 1 base and J 1 base, with 6 bases left between them. The CDR3 sequence is 15 residues long. The CDR3 coding sequence is TGCGCCAGCAGCTTGACAGGGTCTGGGGCCAACGTCCTGACTTTC. Residues: CASSLTGSGANVLTF.

The chain links TRBV5-6 to TRBJ2-7; D remains ambiguous. CDR3 length: 11 residues. V shed 1 base and J shed 6 bases, with 5 bases lying between them. In germline, CDR1 is SGHDT, CDR2 YYEEEE. DNA for the CDR3: TGTGCCAGCAGCTTGTACGCCGAGCAGTACGTC. Amino acids: CASSLYAEQYV.

The chain uses TRBV18 and TRBJ2-7; maybe TRBD2 (5 bases). Trimming left V 4 bases short and J 4 bases short, with 11 bases between. In germline, CDR1 is KGHSH, CDR2 LQKENI. This CDR3 is built from 13 residues. The CDR3 region has the DNA TGTGCCAGCTCACTTGGAGGCCGGTACGAGCAGTACGTC. Its protein is CASSLGGRYEQYV.

As concerns this clone: One end of the junction fails to match germline, which may point to a read error. The chain uses TRBV19 and TRBJ2-1; tentative D call: TRBD2 (6 bases). The CDR3 is made up of 12 amino acids. CDR1 and CDR2 (germline): LNHDA, SQIVND (reference sequence). The CDR3 nucleotides read TGTGCCAGTAGTATAGTGCCTCTCCAGCGGGTCTTC. Translation gives CASSIVPLQRVF. Looking up the rest from reference TRBV19 and TRBJ2-1 gives the full variable domain: DGGITQSPKYLFRKEGQNVTLSCEQNLNHDAMYWYRQDPGQGLRLIYYSQIVNDFQKGDIAEGYSVSREKKESFPLTVTSAQKNPTAFYLCASSIVPLQRVFGPGTRLTVL.

The rearrangement uses TRBV5-1 and TRBJ1-1; 8 nucleotides line up with TRBD1. The germline V gene encodes CDR1 SGHRS and CDR2 YFSETQ. V was clipped by 1 base and J by 2 bases; unmatched bases: 1. The CDR3 extends over 14 amino acids. CDR3 coding DNA: TGCGCCAGCAGCTTGTCAGGGGGCAACACTGAAGCTTTCTTT. Translation: CASSLSGGNTEAFF.

V gene TRBV10-3 combines with J gene TRBJ2-1; TRBD1 aligns across 9 bases. Germline CDR1 ENHRY, CDR2 SYGVKD. The CDR3 spans 16 residues. The junction had 8 bases not matched to a gene; V was cut back by 3 bases and J by 5 bases. The CDR3 DNA reads as TGTGCCATCAGTGACTCGAAGGGACAGGGCCACAATGAGCAGTTCTTC. It is translated as CAISDSKGQGHNEQFF.

The chain carries TRBV6-5 and TRBJ1-2; 10 bases match TRBD1. In germline, CDR1 is MNHEY, CDR2 SVGAGI. V gave up 4 bases and J gave up 4 bases; unmatched junction bases: 6. The CDR3 sequence is 15 residues long. The CDR3 bases are TGTGCCAGCAGTTCCGGACAGGGGGAGGCCTATGGCTACACCTTC. Translation gives CASSSGQGEAYGYTF.

The chain uses TRBV29-1 and TRBJ2-1; D gene unclear. CDR3 size: 13 residues. Trimming took off 8 bases at V and 4 bases at J, with 15 bases between the two ends. Germline V CDR1 and CDR2: SQVTM, ANQGSEA. CDR3 protein: CSIISDGYNEQFF. CDR3 sequence (DNA): TGCAGCATTATCTCTGACGGGTACAATGAGCAGTTCTTC.

The CDR3 nucleotides read TGTGCCAGCAGTTTCCCCGGGACAGGGGGGACCGGCTACACCTTC. This encodes CASSFPGTGGTGYTF. The chain links TRBV28 to TRBJ1-2; 11 bases fit TRBD1. Per germline, CDR1 MDHEN and CDR2 SYDVKM. The CDR3 is made up of 15 amino acids. The V segment lost 3 bases and the J segment 8 bases; nucleotides outside the gene matches: 8.

The chain employs TRBV6-6 and TRBJ1-3; D remains ambiguous. Trimming shortened V by 0 bases and J by 8 bases, and 5 bases separated the two germline ends. Germline V CDR1 and CDR2: MNHNY, SVGAGI (reference sequence). CDR3 length: 12 residues. The CDR3, as DNA: TGTGCCAGCAGTTACTCGCTGGACACCATATATTTT. Its protein product is CASSYSLDTIYF.

The V and J genes are TRBV5-1 and TRBJ2-1, with 10 bases that match TRBD2. The CDR3 runs 15 residues. With V trimmed by 4 bases and J by 7 bases, 8 bases remained unmatched. The germline gives CDR1 SGHRS, CDR2 YFSETQ. The CDR3 reads CASSKSGGARNEQFF. CDR3 nucleotide sequence: TGCGCCAGCAGCAAAAGCGGGGGGGCTAGAAATGAGCAGTTCTTC.